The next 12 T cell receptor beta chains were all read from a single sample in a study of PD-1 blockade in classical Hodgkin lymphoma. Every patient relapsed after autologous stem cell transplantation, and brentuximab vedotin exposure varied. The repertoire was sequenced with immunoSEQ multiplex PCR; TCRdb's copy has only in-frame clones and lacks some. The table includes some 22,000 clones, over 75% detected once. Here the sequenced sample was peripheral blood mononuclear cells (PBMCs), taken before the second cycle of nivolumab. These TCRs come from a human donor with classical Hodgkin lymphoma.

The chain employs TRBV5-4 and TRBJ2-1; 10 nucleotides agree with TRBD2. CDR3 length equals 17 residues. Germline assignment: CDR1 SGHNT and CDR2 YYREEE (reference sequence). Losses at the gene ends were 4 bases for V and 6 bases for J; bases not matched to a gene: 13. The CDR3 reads CASSPNALAGGSNEQFF. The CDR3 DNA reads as TGTGCCAGCAGCCCAAATGCCTTAGCGGGAGGTTCCAATGAGCAGTTCTTC.

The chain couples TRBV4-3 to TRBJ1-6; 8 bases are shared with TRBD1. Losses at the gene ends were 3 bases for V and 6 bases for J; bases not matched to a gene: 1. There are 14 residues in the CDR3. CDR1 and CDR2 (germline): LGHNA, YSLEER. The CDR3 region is CASSQGQVNSPLHF. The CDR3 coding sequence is TGCGCCAGCAGCCAGGGACAGGTTAATTCACCCCTCCACTTT.

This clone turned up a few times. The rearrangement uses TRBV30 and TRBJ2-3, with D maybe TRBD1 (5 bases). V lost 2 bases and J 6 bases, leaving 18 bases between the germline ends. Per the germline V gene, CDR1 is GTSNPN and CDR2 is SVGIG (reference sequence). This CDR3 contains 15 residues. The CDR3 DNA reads TGTGCCTGGAGTCCAGACAGTACAAATATGGATACGCAGTATTTT. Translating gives CAWSPDSTNMDTQYF.

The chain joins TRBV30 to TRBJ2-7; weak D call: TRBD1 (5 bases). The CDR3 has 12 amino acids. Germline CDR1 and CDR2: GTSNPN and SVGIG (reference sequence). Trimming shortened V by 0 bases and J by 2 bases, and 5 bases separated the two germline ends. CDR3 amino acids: CAWSVRAYEQYF. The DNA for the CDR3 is TGTGCCTGGAGTGTCAGGGCCTACGAGCAGTACTTC.

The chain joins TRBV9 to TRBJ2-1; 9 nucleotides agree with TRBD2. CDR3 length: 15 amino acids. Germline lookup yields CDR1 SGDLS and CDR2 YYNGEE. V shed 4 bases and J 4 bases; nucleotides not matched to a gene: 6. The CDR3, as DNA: TGTGCCAGCAGCCTCCTAGCGGGAAAGTACAATGAGCAGTTCTTC. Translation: CASSLLAGKYNEQFF.

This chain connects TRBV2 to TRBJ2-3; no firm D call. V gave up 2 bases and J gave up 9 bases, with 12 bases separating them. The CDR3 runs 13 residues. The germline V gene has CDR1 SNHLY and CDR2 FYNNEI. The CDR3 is CASSETLLQTQYF. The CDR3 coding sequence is TGTGCCAGCAGTGAAACGTTACTACAGACGCAGTATTTT.

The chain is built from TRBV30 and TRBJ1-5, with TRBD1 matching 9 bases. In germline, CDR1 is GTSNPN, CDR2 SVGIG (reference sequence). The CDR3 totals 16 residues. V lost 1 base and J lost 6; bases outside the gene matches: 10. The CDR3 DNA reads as TGTGCCTGGAGTGCTGTAGGGACAGGGAAAGGTCAGCCCCAGCATTTT. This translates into CAWSAVGTGKGQPQHF.

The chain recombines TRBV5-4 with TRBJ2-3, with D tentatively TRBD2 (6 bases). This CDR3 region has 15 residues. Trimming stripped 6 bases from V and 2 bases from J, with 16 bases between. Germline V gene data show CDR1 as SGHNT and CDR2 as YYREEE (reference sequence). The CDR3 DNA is TGTGCCAGCACCATCGGAGGGCCTAACACAGATACGCAGTATTTT. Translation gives CASTIGGPNTDTQYF.

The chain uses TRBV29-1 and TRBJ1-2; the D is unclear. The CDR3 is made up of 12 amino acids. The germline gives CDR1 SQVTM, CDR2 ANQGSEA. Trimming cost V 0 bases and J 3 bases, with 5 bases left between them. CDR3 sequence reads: CSVEDIHYGYTF. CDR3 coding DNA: TGCAGCGTTGAAGATATCCACTATGGCTACACCTTC.

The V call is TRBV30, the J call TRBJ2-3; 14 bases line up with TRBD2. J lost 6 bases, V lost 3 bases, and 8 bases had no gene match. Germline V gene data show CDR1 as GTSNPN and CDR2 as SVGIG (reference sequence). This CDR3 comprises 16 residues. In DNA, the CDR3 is TGTGCCTGGAGCCCGACTAGCGGGAGGGATTTCGATACGCAGTATTTT. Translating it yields CAWSPTSGRDFDTQYF.

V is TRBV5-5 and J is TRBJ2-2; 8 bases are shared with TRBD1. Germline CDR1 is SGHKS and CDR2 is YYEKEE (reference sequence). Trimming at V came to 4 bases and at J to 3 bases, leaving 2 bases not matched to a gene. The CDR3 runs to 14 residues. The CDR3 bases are TGTGCCAGCAGCGCGGGACAGGACACCGGGGAGCTGTTTTTT. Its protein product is CASSAGQDTGELFF.

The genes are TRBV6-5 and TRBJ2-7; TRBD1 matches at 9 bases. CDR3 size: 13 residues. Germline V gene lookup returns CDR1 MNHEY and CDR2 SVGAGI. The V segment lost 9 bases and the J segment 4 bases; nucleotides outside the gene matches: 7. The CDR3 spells CARLTDRGYEQYV. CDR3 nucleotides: TGTGCCAGATTGACGGACAGGGGATACGAGCAGTACGTC.